Following are 9 T cell receptor beta chains from one sample sequenced in a study of cytomegalovirus exposure and HLA in healthy donors. With 60 Vbeta and 13 Jbeta primers, the PCR was carried out. Only in-frame clones appear in the TCRdb table, and some are missing; sequencing was by immunoSEQ multiplex PCR. The sample lists 110,000 to 150,000 clones, 70% occurring once. The sample taken for sequencing was PBMCs. Receptor source: a woman in her fifties or sixties in good health and CMV-seropositive.

For the CDR3, the DNA is TGTGCCAGCAGCCCCCGAGGAGGACTCAACACCGGGGAGCTGTTTTTT. Its translation: CASSPRGGLNTGELFF. The V gene is TRBV9, the J gene TRBJ2-2, with D tentatively TRBD2 (5 bases). Trimming pared 4 bases from V and 2 bases from J, leaving 15 bases between. The CDR3 consists of 16 residues. Looked up from germline, CDR1 is SGDLS and CDR2 is YYNGEE.

A remark on this clone: One end of the junction varies from germline; a read error may be responsible. The genes are TRBV29-1 and TRBJ2-5; the D is unclear. Germline values: CDR1 SQVTM, CDR2 ANQGSEA. The CDR3 is 12 residues long. CDR3 coding DNA: TGCAGCGCCACACAGAGTCAAGGGACCCAGTACTTC. This translates into CSATQSQGTQYF.

The gene calls are TRBV2 and TRBJ2-3; 10 positions agree with TRBD1. CDR3 length: 15 residues. After removal of 4 bases from V and 6 bases from J, the junction contained 7 bases not matched to a gene. Germline V gene data show CDR1 as SNHLY and CDR2 as FYNNEI. In DNA, the CDR3 is TGTGCCAGCAGTGGACAGGGGGCTTCCCAGGATACGCAGTATTTT. Translated, it gives CASSGQGASQDTQYF.

J is TRBJ2-2 and V is TRBV7-9, with D tentatively TRBD2 (5 bases). The V gene's germline CDR1 is SEHNR and CDR2 FQNEAQ (reference sequence). The CDR3 length is 15 residues. The V end was cut by 2 bases, the J end by 0 bases, with 7 bases between. As DNA, the CDR3 is TGTGCCAGCAGCTTAAGAGGGACGAACACCGGGGAGCTGTTTTTT. It encodes CASSLRGTNTGELFF. The whole variable domain, remainder taken from reference TRBV7-9 and TRBJ2-2, is DTGVSQNPRHKITKRGQNVTFRCDPISEHNRLYWYRQTLGQGPEFLTYFQNEAQLEKSRLLSDRFSAERPKGSFSTLEIQRTEQGDSAMYLCASSLRGTNTGELFFGEGSRLTVL.

For the CDR3, the DNA is TGTGCCAGCTCACCACTCCCGCTAGACACTGAAGCTTTCTTT. The encoded protein is CASSPLPLDTEAFF. The V and J genes are TRBV18 and TRBJ1-1, with D unresolved. The V end was cut by 1 base, the J end by 3 bases, with 9 bases between. This CDR3 region has 14 residues. Germline CDR1 and CDR2: KGHSH and LQKENI.

The chain is built from TRBV27 and TRBJ2-7; D not resolved. CDR1 MNHEY and CDR2 SMNVEV come from the germline V gene (reference sequence). The CDR3 runs to 14 residues. Trimming removed 2 bases from V and 2 bases from J, with 10 bases in between. CDR3 protein: CASSLGPKPYEQYF. In DNA form, the CDR3 reads TGTGCCAGCAGTTTAGGTCCTAAGCCCTACGAGCAGTACTTC.

The chain combines TRBV5-8 with TRBJ2-3, with 10 bases lining up with TRBD2. The CDR3 spans 15 residues. Trimming cost V 1 base and J 5 bases; bases outside gene matches: 4. Germline-derived CDR1 and CDR2 are SGHTS and YDEGEE. CDR3 DNA sequence: TGTGCCAGCAGCTTGTGGGGACTAGCGAAAGATACGCAGTATTTT. This codes for CASSLWGLAKDTQYF.

The V gene is TRBV2, the J gene TRBJ2-3; 7 bases fit TRBD2. This CDR3 spans 15 amino acids. CDR1 is SNHLY and CDR2 is FYNNEI in the germline V gene. V shed 3 bases, J shed 3 bases, and the junction held 6 bases outside the gene matches. The CDR3 DNA sequence: TGTGCCAGCAGTGACAGGGCGGGAGTGACAGATACGCAGTATTTT. Translating gives CASSDRAGVTDTQYF.

The CDR3 DNA follows: TGTGCCAGCAGTTTATCGGACAGGGCCGGCTTTGGCTACACCTTC. This gives the protein CASSLSDRAGFGYTF. The chain has TRBV28 and TRBJ1-2; 8 nucleotides match TRBD1. CDR3 length: 15 amino acids. J lost 7 bases, V lost 1 base, and 8 bases had no gene match. Germline values: CDR1 MDHEN, CDR2 SYDVKM.